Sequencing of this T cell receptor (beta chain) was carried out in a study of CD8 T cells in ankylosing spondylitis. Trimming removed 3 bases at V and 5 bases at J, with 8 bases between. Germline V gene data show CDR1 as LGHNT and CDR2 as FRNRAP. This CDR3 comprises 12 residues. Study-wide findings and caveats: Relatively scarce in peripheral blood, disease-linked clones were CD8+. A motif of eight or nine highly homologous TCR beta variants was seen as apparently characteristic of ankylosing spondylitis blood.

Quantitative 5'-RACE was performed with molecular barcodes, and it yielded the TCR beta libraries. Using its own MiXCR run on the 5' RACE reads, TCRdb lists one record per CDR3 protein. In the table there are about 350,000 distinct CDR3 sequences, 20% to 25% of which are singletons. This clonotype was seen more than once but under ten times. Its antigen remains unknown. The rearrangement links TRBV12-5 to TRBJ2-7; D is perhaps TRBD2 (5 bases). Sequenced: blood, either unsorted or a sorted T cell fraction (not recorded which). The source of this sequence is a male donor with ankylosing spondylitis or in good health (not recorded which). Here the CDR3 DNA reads TGTGCTAGTGGTTTCGGGGTCCACGAGCAGTACTTC. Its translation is CASGFGVHEQYF.